This T cell receptor beta chain originates from a study of shared clonotypes between healthy human individuals. Study findings and constraints: A generally larger estimated richness was seen in naive subsets than in memory subsets.

To note about this clone: Its matching antigen is unknown.

Authors' processing steps: Filtering differed for immunoSEQ, which gave only junction sequences without quality scores. Generated by immunoSEQ multiplex PCR, the TCRdb table keeps only in-frame clones and is missing some. V, J and clone size reflect that table, while D and trimming were determined from the DNA. This sample has under 2.5 million clones, with 85% to 95% found just once. From CD4+ cells came CD45RA+ naive and CD45RA-negative memory subsets. This TCR came from a man aged 18-30 years in good health. Some clones in this sample may be carry-over from other donors' samples. Sequences were obtained from naive CD4+ T cells from PBMCs. As for subset: CD45RA+ positively selected.

CDR3 sequence: CAISESRGGPSYEQYF. CDR3 sequence (DNA): TGTGCCATCAGTGAGTCCAGGGGCGGCCCCTCCTACGAGCAGTACTTC. The chain uses TRBV10-3 and TRBJ2-7, with D perhaps TRBD1 (6 bases). Germline assignment: CDR1 ENHRY and CDR2 SYGVKD. Deletions cut 0 bases from V and 0 bases from J, with 12 bases between. This CDR3 has 16 amino acids.